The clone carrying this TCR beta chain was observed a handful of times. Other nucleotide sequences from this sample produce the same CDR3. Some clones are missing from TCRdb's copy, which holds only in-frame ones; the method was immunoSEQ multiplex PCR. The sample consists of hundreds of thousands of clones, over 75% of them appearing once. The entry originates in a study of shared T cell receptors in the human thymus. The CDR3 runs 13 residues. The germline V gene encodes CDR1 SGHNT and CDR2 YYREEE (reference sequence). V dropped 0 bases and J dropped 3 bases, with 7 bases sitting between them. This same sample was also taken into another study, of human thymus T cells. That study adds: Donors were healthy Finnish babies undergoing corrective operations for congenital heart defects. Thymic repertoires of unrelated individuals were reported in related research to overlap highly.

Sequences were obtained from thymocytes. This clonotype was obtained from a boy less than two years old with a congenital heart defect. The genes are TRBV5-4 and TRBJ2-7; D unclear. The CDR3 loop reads CASSLGLNYEQYF. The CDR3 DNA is TGTGCCAGCAGCTTGGGGCTGAACTACGAGCAGTACTTC.